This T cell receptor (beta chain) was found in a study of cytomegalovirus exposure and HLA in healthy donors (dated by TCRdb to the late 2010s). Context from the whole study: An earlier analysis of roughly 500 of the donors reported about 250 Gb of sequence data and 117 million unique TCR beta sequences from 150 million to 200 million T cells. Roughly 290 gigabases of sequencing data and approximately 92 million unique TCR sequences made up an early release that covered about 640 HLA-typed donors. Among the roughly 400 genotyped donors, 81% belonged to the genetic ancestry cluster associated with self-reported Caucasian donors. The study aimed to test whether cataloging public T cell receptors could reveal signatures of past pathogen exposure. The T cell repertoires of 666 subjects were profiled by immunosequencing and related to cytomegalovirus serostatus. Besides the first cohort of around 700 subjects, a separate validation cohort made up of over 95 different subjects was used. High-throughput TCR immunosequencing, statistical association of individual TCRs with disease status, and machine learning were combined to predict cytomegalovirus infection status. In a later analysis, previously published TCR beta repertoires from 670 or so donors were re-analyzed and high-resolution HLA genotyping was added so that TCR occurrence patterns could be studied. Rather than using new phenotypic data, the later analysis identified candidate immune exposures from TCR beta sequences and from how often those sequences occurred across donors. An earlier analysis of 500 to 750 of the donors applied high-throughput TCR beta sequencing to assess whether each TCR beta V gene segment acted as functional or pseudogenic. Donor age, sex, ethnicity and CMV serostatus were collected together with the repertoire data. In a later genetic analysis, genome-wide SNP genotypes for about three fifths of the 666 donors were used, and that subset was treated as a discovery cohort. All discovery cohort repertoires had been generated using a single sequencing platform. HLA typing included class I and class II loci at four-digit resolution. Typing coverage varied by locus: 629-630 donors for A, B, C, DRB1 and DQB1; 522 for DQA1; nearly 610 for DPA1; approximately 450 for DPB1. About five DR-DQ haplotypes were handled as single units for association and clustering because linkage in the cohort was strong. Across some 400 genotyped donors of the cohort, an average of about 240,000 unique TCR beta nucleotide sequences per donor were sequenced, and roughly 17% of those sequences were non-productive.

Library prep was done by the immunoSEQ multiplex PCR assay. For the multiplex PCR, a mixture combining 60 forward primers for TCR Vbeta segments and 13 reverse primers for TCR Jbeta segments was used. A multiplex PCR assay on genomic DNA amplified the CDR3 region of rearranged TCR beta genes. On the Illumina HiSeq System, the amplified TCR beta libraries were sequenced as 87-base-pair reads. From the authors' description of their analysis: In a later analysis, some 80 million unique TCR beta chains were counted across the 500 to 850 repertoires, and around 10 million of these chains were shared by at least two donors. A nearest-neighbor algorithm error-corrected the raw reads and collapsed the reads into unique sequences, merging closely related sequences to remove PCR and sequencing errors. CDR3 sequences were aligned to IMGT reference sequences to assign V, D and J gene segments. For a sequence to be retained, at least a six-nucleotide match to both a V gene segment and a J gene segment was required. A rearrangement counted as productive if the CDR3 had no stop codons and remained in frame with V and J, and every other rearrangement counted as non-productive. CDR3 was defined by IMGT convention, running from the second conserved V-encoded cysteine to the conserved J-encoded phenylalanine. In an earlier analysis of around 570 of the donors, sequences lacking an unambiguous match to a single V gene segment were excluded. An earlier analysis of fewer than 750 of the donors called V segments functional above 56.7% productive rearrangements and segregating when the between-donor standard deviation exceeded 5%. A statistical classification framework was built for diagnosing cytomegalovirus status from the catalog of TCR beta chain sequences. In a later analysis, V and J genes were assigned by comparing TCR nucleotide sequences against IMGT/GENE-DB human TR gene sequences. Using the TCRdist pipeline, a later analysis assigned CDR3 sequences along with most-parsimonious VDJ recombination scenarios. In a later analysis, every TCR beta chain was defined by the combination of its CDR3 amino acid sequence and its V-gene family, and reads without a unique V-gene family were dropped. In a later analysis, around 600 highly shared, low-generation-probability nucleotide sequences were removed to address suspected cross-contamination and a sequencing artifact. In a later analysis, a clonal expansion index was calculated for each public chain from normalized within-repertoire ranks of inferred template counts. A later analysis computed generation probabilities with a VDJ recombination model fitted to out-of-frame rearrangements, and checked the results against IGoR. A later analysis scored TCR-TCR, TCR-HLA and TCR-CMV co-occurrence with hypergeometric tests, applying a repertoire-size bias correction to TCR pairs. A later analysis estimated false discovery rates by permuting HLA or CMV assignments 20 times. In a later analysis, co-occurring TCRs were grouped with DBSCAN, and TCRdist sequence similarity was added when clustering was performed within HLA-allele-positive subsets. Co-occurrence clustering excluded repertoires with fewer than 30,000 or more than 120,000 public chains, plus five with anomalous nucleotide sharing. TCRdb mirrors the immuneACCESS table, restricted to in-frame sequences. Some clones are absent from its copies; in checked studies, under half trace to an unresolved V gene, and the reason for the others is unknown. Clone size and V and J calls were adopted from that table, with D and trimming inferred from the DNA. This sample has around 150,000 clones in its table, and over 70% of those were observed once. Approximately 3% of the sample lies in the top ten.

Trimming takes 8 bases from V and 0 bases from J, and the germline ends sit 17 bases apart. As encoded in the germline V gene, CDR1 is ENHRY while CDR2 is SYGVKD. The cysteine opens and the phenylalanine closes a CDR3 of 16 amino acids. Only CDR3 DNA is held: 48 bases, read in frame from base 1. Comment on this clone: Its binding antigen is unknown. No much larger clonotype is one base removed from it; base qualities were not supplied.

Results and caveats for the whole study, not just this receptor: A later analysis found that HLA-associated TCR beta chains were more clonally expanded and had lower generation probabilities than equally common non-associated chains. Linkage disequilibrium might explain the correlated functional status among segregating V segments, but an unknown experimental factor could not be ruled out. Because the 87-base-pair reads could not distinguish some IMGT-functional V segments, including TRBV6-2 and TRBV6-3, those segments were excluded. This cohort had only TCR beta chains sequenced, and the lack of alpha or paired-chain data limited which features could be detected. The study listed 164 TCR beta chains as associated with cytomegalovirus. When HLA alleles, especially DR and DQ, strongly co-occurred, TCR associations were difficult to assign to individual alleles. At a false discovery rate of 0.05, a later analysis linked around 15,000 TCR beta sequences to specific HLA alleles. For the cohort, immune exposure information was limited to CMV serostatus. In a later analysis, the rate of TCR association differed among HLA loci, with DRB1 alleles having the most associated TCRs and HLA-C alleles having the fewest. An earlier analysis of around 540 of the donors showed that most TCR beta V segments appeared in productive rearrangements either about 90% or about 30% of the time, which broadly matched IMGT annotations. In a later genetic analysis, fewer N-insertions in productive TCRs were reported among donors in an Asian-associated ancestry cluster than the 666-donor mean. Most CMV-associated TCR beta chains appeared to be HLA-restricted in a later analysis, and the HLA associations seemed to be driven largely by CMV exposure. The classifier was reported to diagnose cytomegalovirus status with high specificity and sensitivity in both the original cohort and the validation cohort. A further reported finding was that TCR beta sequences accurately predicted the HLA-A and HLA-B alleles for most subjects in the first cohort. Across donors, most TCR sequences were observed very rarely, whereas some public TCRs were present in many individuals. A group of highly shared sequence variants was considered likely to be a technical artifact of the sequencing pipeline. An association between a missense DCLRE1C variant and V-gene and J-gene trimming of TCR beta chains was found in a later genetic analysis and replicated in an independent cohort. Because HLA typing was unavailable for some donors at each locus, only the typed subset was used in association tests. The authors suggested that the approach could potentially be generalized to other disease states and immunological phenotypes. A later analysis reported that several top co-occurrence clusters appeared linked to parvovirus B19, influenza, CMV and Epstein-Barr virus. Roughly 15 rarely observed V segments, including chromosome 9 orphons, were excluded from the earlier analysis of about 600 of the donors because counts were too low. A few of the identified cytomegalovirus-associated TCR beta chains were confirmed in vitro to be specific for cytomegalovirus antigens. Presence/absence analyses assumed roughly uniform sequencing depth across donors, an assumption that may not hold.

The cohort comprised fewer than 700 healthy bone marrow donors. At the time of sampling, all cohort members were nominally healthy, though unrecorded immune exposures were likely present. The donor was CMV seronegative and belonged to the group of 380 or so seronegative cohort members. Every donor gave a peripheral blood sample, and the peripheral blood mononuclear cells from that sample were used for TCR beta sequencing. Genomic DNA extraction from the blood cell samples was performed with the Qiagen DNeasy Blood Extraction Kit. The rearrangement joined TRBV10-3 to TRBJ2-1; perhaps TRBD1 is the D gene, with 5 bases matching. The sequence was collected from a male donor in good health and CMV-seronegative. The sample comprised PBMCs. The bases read TGTGCCATCCATTCAGGGTTTTGGGACTCCTACAATGAGCAGTTCTTC. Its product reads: CAIHSGFWDSYNEQFF.